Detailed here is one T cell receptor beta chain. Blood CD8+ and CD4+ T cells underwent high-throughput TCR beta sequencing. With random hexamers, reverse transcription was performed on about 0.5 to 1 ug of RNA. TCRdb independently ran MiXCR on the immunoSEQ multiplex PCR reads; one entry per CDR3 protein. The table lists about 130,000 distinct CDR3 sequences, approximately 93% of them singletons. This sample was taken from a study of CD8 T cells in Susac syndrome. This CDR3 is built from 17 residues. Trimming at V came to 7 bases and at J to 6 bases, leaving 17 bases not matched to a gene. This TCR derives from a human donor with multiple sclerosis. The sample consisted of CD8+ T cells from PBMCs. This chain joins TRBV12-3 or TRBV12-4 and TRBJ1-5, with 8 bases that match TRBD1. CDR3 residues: CASTPVYAGGEFQPQHF. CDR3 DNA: TGTGCCAGCACCCCCGTATACGCAGGGGGCGAATTTCAGCCCCAGCATTTT.